This T cell receptor (beta chain) was identified in a study of blood T cell repertoires in COVID-19 (TCRdb year 2020). About the full investigation: Samples from collaborators originated in the United States, Italy and Spain and spanned both the acute and convalescent phases of COVID-19. The material from the prospective study consisted of cDNA or gDNA derived from T cells, B-cell-depleted T cells, or PBMCs. Deeply sampled blood TCRbeta repertoires from subjects exposed to, actively infected with, or recovered from COVID-19 were included in the dataset. The repertoires were released in a freely available public database intended as a resource for research on the immune response to SARS-CoV-2. The samples were drawn from the first 160 participants of the ongoing ImmuneRACE study and from 1,254 subjects provided by 6 global collaborators. A de-identified subject ID, COVID-19 status, age in years and sex were almost always included in the sample metadata. Where HLA class I and class II types were available, the types were taken from metadata supplied by the sample provider, not from assay-based typing. Beyond this particular receptor, the publication reports: The quantity of clinical and demographic metadata differed by source and by participant and was supplied without curation.

On this clone: Its binding antigen is unknown. No base quality values were provided; no much bigger clone lies one nucleotide off.

The CDR3 runs 18 amino acids, cysteine and phenylalanine included. Only CDR3 DNA remains: 54 bases, in frame from the first base. The CDR1 and CDR2 encoded by the germline V gene are MDHEN and SYDVKM. V sheds 6 bases and J sheds 3 bases, leaving 24 bases between their ends. TCRbeta CDR3 regions were amplified from genomic DNA using the immunoSEQ Assay, a bias-controlled multiplex PCR. The published analysis was carried out like this. Nucleated cell counts per sample were estimated from amplification of reference gene primers within the assay. To quantify the absolute abundance of each unique TCRbeta CDR3 rearrangement, sequence reads were collapsed and filtered. For each sample, productive Simpson clonality was calculated as the square root of Simpson's diversity index over productive rearrangements. The immuneACCESS repertoire file appears here via TCRdb, limited to in-frame rearrangements. These files lack a portion of the clones; in checked studies, under half of the deficit traces to unresolved V genes, and the cause of the others is not known. The D gene and trimming were derived from the DNA, and the V and J assignments and clone size from that table. The table for this sample lists some 160,000 clones; roughly 91% of them were counted only once. The ten largest clones add up to around 5% of the sample.

One collaborating source in Seattle enrolled patients during active infection and followed them longitudinally through the course of disease. Collaborating institutions collected whole blood in K2EDTA tubes following their own protocols. For TCRbeta analysis, collaborator samples were shipped as frozen whole blood, as isolated PBMCs, or as DNA extracted from either sample type. The clonotype was recovered from a man aged 18 to 29 with COVID-19, enrolled during active disease. The V and J genes are TRBV28 and TRBJ1-3; perhaps TRBD1 is the D gene, with 6 bases matching. Source material: peripheral blood. The CDR3 reads as follows: CASSSQGHFSLGGNTIYF. The DNA is as follows: TGTGCCAGCAGCTCTCAGGGGCACTTCTCTCTGGGTGGAAACACCATATATTTT.